Shown below are 20 T cell receptor beta chains from a single sample sequenced in a study of T cell repertoires in cytomegalovirus infection. TCRdb reprocessed the reads via MiXCR and lists one record per CDR3 protein. The sample lists over 300,000 distinct CDR3 sequences, more than 8% occurring once. Sequencing used PBMCs. These receptors all stem from a human donor in good health (CMV status not recorded). Some clones in this sample may be carry-over from other donors' samples.

The chain joins TRBV7-9 to TRBJ2-2, with no clear D. CDR1 is SEHNR, CDR2 FQNEAQ, per germline (reference sequence). The CDR3 has 14 amino acids. V lost 5 bases and J lost 7, with 14 bases in between. The CDR3 DNA follows: TGTGCCAGCAGCCCCCCGGAGAGGATCGGGGAGCTGTTTTTT. It is translated as CASSPPERIGELFF.

This clonotype was counted at least ten times. The chain employs TRBV7-2 and TRBJ1-3; tentative D call: TRBD1 (5 bases). Germline V gene sequence: CDR1 SGHTA, CDR2 FQGNSA. The CDR3 loop spans 16 amino acids. Deletions cut 5 bases from V and 4 bases from J, with 18 bases between. The CDR3 loop is CASSPQTEVKGNTIYF. The CDR3, as DNA: TGTGCCAGCAGCCCCCAGACAGAGGTGAAAGGAAACACCATATATTTT.

The rearrangement uses TRBV6-2 or TRBV6-3 and TRBJ2-3, with 8 bases lining up with TRBD2. Germline CDR1 MNHEY, CDR2 SVGEGT. V gave up 6 bases and J gave up 4 bases; unmatched junction bases: 12. This CDR3 region has 16 residues. CDR3 amino acids: CASSPEPSGYPDTQYF. The CDR3 DNA is TGTGCCAGCAGCCCCGAGCCTAGCGGGTATCCAGATACGCAGTATTTT.

Many counts were recorded for this clonotype. The rearrangement joins TRBV5-1 to TRBJ2-3; D is unresolved. The V gene's germline CDR1 is SGHRS and CDR2 YFSETQ. V was shortened by 0 bases and J by 4 bases, with 6 bases between the two germline ends. The CDR3 sequence is 13 residues long. The CDR3, as DNA: TGCGCCAGCAGCTTGGCCGACCCAGATACGCAGTATTTT. It codes for CASSLADPDTQYF.

This clonotype has only a few counts. This chain links TRBV28 with TRBJ2-2, with D perhaps matching TRBD1 (9 bases). Deletions cut 6 bases from V and 4 bases from J, with 18 bases between. The CDR3 runs to 16 residues. From germline, CDR1 is MDHEN and CDR2 SYDVKM. The CDR3 DNA reads as TGTGCCAGCAGCCGCGGACAGGGGACTAGCACCGGGGAGCTGTTTTTT. Translation: CASSRGQGTSTGELFF.

This clonotype appeared a few times. The V gene is TRBV5-3, the J gene TRBJ1-2; D is perhaps TRBD1 (5 bases). TRBV5-3 qualifies as an ORF whose function is uncertain. Deletions cut 8 bases from V and 6 bases from J, with 17 bases between. The CDR3 is 13 residues long. The CDR3 sequence: CASSTRQINGYTF. The CDR3 coding sequence is TGTGCCAGCAGCACCCGACAGATTAATGGCTACACCTTC.

This clonotype was counted many times. The chain carries TRBV7-2 and TRBJ2-1, with 12 bases lining up with TRBD2. Germline CDR1 reads SGHTA; CDR2 reads FQGNSA. The CDR3 spans 16 residues. J gave up 4 bases and V 2 bases, and 3 bases lay outside the gene matches. The CDR3 DNA reads as TGTGCCAGCAGCTTATGGCTAGCGGGAGGGTACAATGAGCAGTTCTTC. This encodes CASSLWLAGGYNEQFF.

This clonotype was seen ten or more times. The chain recombines TRBV7-2 with TRBJ1-1; D call uncertain. V lost 1 base and J 3 bases, leaving 12 bases between the germline ends. Germline values: CDR1 SGHTA, CDR2 FQGNSA. The CDR3 runs 15 residues. CDR3 amino acids: CASSLVRTTHTEAFF. The CDR3, as DNA: TGTGCCAGCAGCTTAGTAAGGACTACCCACACTGAAGCTTTCTTT.

The V gene is TRBV7-2, the J gene TRBJ2-7; 9 bases fit TRBD1. The V and J ends lost 4 bases and 3 bases, in that order; junction bases with no gene match: 13. Germline CDR1 is SGHTA and CDR2 is FQGNSA. The CDR3 covers 17 residues. The CDR3 loop reads CASSSTGDRAFYYEQYF. The CDR3 nucleotides read TGTGCCAGCAGCTCCACCGGGGACAGGGCCTTCTACTACGAGCAGTACTTC.

This rearrangement joins TRBV15 to TRBJ1-6; D is unresolved. Deletions cut 2 bases from V and 8 bases from J, with 7 bases between. The CDR3 consists of 13 residues. Germline assignment: CDR1 LNHNV and CDR2 YYDKDF (reference sequence). CDR3 DNA: TGTGCCACCAGCAGAATATCAGATTCACCCCTCCACTTT. It is translated as CATSRISDSPLHF.

This chain joins TRBV7-4 and TRBJ1-1, with D unclear. The length of the CDR3 is 14 residues. Looked up from germline, CDR1 is SGHVT and CDR2 is SQSDAQ. The V end lost 4 bases, the J end lost 0 bases, and 9 bases lay between the germline ends. Written as DNA, the CDR3 is TGTGCCAGCAGCTCGGAAGTCTTGAACACTGAAGCTTTCTTT. Translation gives CASSSEVLNTEAFF.

The chain joins TRBV6-5 to TRBJ1-2, with 8 positions matching TRBD1. This CDR3 comprises 14 residues. The germline CDR1 and CDR2 sequences are MNHEY and SVGAGI. Trimming took 3 bases from V and 4 from J; bases not matched to a gene: 4. CDR3 amino acids: CASSYRDRSYGYTF. In DNA form, the CDR3 reads TGTGCCAGCAGTTATAGGGACAGGTCCTATGGCTACACCTTC.

This clonotype was counted ten times or more. The gene calls are TRBV6-1 and TRBJ1-4, with D perhaps matching TRBD1 (6 bases). This CDR3 is built from 15 residues. Trimming removed 5 bases at V and 4 bases at J, with 14 bases between. CDR1 is MNHNS and CDR2 is SASEGT in the germline V gene. CDR3: CASSSPGQLNEKLFF. CDR3 coding DNA: TGTGCCAGCAGTTCCCCCGGACAGCTTAATGAAAAACTGTTTTTT.

This clonotype showed up many times. Sequence at one end of the junction differs from germline and may be a read error. The V call is TRBV7-2, the J call TRBJ2-3; 8 bases are shared with TRBD2. Germline CDR1 SGHTA, CDR2 FQGNSA. The CDR3 is 15 residues long. The chain's CDR3 is CASTLSGGRTDTQYF. The CDR3 bases are TGTGCCAGCACCTTATCGGGAGGGCGCACAGATACGCAGTATTTT.

The chain employs TRBV28 and TRBJ1-4; 9 bases are shared with TRBD1. The CDR3 totals 19 residues. V lost 1 base to trimming and J lost 10 bases; unmatched junction nucleotides: 19. CDR1 is MDHEN, CDR2 SYDVKM, per germline. The CDR3 DNA reads TGTGCCAGCAGTTTATCACACACCAGGGTCGGACAGGGGCGCGTAAAACTGTTTTTT. As protein: CASSLSHTRVGQGRVKLFF.

This chain links TRBV7-9 with TRBJ2-2; the match to TRBD2 covers 7 bases. V shed 2 bases, J shed 6 bases, and the junction held 3 bases outside the gene matches. CDR1 is SEHNR and CDR2 is FQNEAQ in the germline V gene (reference sequence). The CDR3 has 14 amino acids. For the CDR3, the DNA is TGTGCCAGCAGCTTACTCGGGAGGCCCGGGGAGCTGTTTTTT. Translating gives CASSLLGRPGELFF.

This clonotype was recorded at least ten times. The chain links TRBV27 to TRBJ2-3; D unresolved. The CDR3 has 14 residues. V gave up 4 bases and J gave up 4 bases, with 12 bases separating them. CDR1 is MNHEY and CDR2 is SMNVEV in the germline V gene (reference sequence). CDR3 sequence reads: CASSSRRNSDTQYF. CDR3 DNA sequence: TGTGCCAGCAGTTCCCGTCGTAACTCAGATACGCAGTATTTT.

This clonotype was seen a handful of times. The rearrangement links TRBV20-1 to TRBJ1-3, with 9 positions matching TRBD1. Germline V gene sequence: CDR1 DFQATT, CDR2 SNEGSKA (reference sequence). With 6 bases clipped from V and 1 base from J, the junction kept 4 bases outside the gene matches. The CDR3 extends over 14 amino acids. The CDR3 reads CSALGQGSGNTIYF. In DNA, the CDR3 is TGCAGTGCACTAGGACAGGGGTCTGGAAACACCATATATTTT.

This clonotype was counted many times. V is TRBV14 and J is TRBJ2-2; D remains unclear. Trimming removed 2 bases from V and 4 bases from J, with 8 bases in between. Germline CDR1 and CDR2: SGHDN and FVKESK. This CDR3 is 14 amino acids long. CDR3 protein: CASSQNLPTGELFF. The CDR3 DNA reads as TGTGCCAGCAGCCAAAACCTTCCCACCGGGGAGCTGTTTTTT.

The chain uses TRBV12-3 or TRBV12-4 and TRBJ2-3; D is unresolved. V was pared by 5 bases and J by 9 bases, with 15 bases between. This CDR3 is 13 amino acids long. The DNA of the CDR3 is TGTGCCAGCAGTCCCACCCCCGCCGGGACGCAGTATTTT. Its protein product is CASSPTPAGTQYF.